The sequence of this TCR beta chain was determined in a study of T cell responses to AZD1222 COVID-19 vaccine. On the study more broadly: Second-dose intervals near 4 or 12 weeks were combined.

TCRdb keeps only in-frame clones here, not all; method: immunoSEQ multiplex PCR. The sample shows roughly 120,000 clones, approximately 89% of them seen only once. In regard to this clone: The sample has other DNA sequences that encode this CDR3 too.

The clonotype was recovered from an adult in good health. This sample comprised peripheral blood, obtained on day 0 of AZD1222 vaccination.

Here the CDR3 reads CASSPLYEQYF. In DNA, the CDR3 is TGTGCCAGCAGTCCGCTTTACGAGCAGTACTTC. The V and J genes are TRBV6-1 and TRBJ2-7; D not certain. Germline values: CDR1 MNHNS, CDR2 SASEGT. Between the trimmed V and J ends, which lost 5 bases and 4 bases, there was a span of 6 bases. The CDR3 spans 11 residues.